This TCR beta chain was observed in a study of T cells in Graves' hyperthyroidism and ophthalmopathy. The ends were cut back, 5 bases at V and 5 bases at J, with 11 bases in the middle. CDR3 length equals 13 residues. The V gene's germline CDR1 is SGHAT and CDR2 FQNNGV. In patients aged 18 to 65, hyperthyroidism was newly diagnosed, with duration under 2 months. Ten or more counts support this clonotype. Amplified TCR beta CDR3 regions derived from RNA transcripts. When the TCR CDR3 underwent first-round RT-PCR, the HTBI primer set was used. TCRdb re-derived calls from the multiplex PCR reads in MiXCR, one entry per CDR3 protein. The table includes roughly 740,000 distinct CDR3 sequences, 16% detected once.

The chain joins TRBV11-2 to TRBJ2-3; possible D gene TRBD1, 6 bases. Sequencing input: blood. This clonotype was sampled from a man aged 18 to 30 with Graves' hyperthyroidism. CDR3 sequence: CASSEDSGDTQYF. The CDR3 coding sequence is TGTGCCAGCAGCGAGGACAGCGGAGATACGCAGTATTTT.